These 27 T cell receptor beta chains were all obtained from the same sample, sequenced in a study of CD8+ T cells in alopecia areata. Treatment given: oral pan-JAK inhibitor, 5-10 mg twice daily. After isolation, RNA underwent reverse transcription to generate cDNA as the sequencing template. TCRdb keeps only in-frame clones here, not all; method: immunoSEQ multiplex PCR. The repertoire holds around 190,000 clones, over 60% seen once, with roughly 4.2% in the top ten. The source material was CD4+ T cells sorted from blood, sampled at week 4, from a patient treated with tofacitinib. The source of these receptors is a human donor with alopecia areata.

The CDR3 sequence is CASNQRGGQETQYF. CDR3 sequence (DNA): TGTGCCAGCAACCAGCGGGGGGGCCAGGAGACCCAGTACTTC. The chain couples TRBV2 to TRBJ2-5; 10 positions match TRBD2. The V and J ends lost 7 bases and 5 bases, in that order; junction bases with no gene match: 7. The length of the CDR3 is 14 residues. Germline loops: CDR1 SNHLY, CDR2 FYNNEI.

The V gene is TRBV7-2, the J gene TRBJ1-6, with D perhaps matching TRBD1 (5 bases). The CDR3 has 13 amino acids. Germline values: CDR1 SGHTA, CDR2 FQGNSA. Trimming left V 2 bases short and J 7 bases short, with 6 bases between. CDR3 sequence reads: CASSLTGNSPLHF. For the CDR3, the DNA is TGTGCCAGCAGCTTAACAGGAAATTCACCCCTCCACTTT.

The table lists this clone with a few counts. The J gene is TRBJ1-5, the V gene TRBV5-1, with TRBD1 identical over 12 bases. This CDR3 comprises 15 residues. The trim removed 4 bases at V and 7 bases at J, leaving 6 bases unmatched. Germline V CDR1 and CDR2: SGHRS, YFSETQ. Here the CDR3 reads CASSPGTGGGQPQHF. For the CDR3, the DNA is TGCGCCAGCAGCCCAGGGACAGGGGGCGGCCAGCCCCAGCATTTT.

This clone has a single count. The chain uses TRBV7-9 and TRBJ2-3; perhaps TRBD2 as D (5 bases). The V end lost 2 bases, the J end lost 2 bases, and 11 bases lay between the germline ends. CDR1 is SEHNR, CDR2 FQNEAQ, per germline (reference sequence). CDR3 length equals 15 residues. CDR3 sequence (DNA): TGTGCCAGCAGCTTACCGGCAGGACTCACAGATACGCAGTATTTT. Translation gives CASSLPAGLTDTQYF.

This clone was picked up a small number of times. The CDR3 bases are TGTGCCAGCAGCTTAGAGCCGCACGGGGAGCTGTTTTTT. Translated: CASSLEPHGELFF. This chain connects TRBV7-2 to TRBJ2-2; D gene ambiguous. V was trimmed by 1 base and J by 7 bases, leaving 7 bases between them. The CDR3 totals 13 residues. Per germline, CDR1 SGHTA and CDR2 FQGNSA.

Notes on this clone: Other nucleotide sequences from this sample produce the same CDR3. The V call is TRBV30, the J call TRBJ1-4; no definite D call. The length of the CDR3 is 14 residues. Germline CDR1 is GTSNPN and CDR2 is SVGIG (reference sequence). The V end was cut by 0 bases, the J end by 3 bases, with 8 bases between. CDR3 DNA sequence: TGTGCCTGGAGTGTCGTCAGTGCTAATGAAAAACTGTTTTTT. Translated: CAWSVVSANEKLFF.

The chain couples TRBV4-1 to TRBJ2-3, with D unclear. The germline gives CDR1 MGHRA, CDR2 YSYEKL. The CDR3 has 15 residues. The V end lost 4 bases, the J end lost 1 base, and 12 bases lay between the germline ends. CDR3 protein: CASSPSGQGTDTQYF. For the CDR3, the DNA is TGCGCCAGCAGCCCCTCTGGGCAGGGCACAGATACGCAGTATTTT.

This clone was detected a few times. V gene TRBV2 combines with J gene TRBJ2-7; 8 bases are shared with TRBD1. Unmatched junction bases numbered 2, after V lost 4 bases and J lost 0 bases. The CDR3 totals 14 residues. Germline V gene lookup returns CDR1 SNHLY and CDR2 FYNNEI. This chain's CDR3 is CASSARGHSYEQYF. The CDR3 nucleotides read TGTGCCAGCAGTGCCAGGGGGCACTCCTACGAGCAGTACTTC.

The chain joins TRBV5-1 to TRBJ2-5; TRBD1 agrees at 9 bases. Germline V gives CDR1 SGHRS, CDR2 YFSETQ. The CDR3 runs 14 residues. J was trimmed by 5 bases and V by 5 bases; bases with no gene match: 7. The CDR3 region is CASRSTGGGETQYF. The CDR3 bases are TGCGCCAGCAGATCCACAGGGGGCGGTGAGACCCAGTACTTC.

In this sample, this clone turned up once. V gene TRBV7-9 combines with J gene TRBJ2-1; D unclear. V was cut by 5 bases and J by 2 bases, with 13 bases left in between. The length of the CDR3 is 15 residues. Germline V lookup: CDR1 SEHNR, CDR2 FQNEAQ (reference sequence). CDR3 DNA sequence: TGTGCCAGCAGCCTAACTACATCTCCCTACAATGAGCAGTTCTTC. This translates into CASSLTTSPYNEQFF.

The chain links TRBV25-1 to TRBJ2-5, with no clear D. V gave up 5 bases and J gave up 2 bases, with 6 bases separating them. CDR1 and CDR2 (germline): MGHDK, SYGVNS. The CDR3 is 12 amino acids. The CDR3 DNA is TGTGCCAGCAGTCTAGTTCAAGAGACCCAGTACTTC. It is translated as CASSLVQETQYF.

The chain carries TRBV9 and TRBJ1-1; tentatively, D is TRBD1 (5 bases). Germline assignment: CDR1 SGDLS and CDR2 YYNGEE. The CDR3 has 13 residues. V lost 4 bases to trimming and J lost 1 base, with 8 bases between them. CDR3 loop: CASSFQGNTEAFF. The CDR3 DNA follows: TGTGCCAGCAGCTTTCAGGGGAACACTGAAGCTTTCTTT.

This chain links TRBV30 with TRBJ1-2; TRBD1 aligns across 12 bases. Germline loops: CDR1 GTSNPN, CDR2 SVGIG (reference sequence). V gave up 5 bases and J gave up 5 bases; unmatched junction bases: 6. The CDR3 runs to 14 residues. The CDR3 nucleotides are TGTGCCTGGGCCCGGGACAGGGGGCCTTATGGCTACACCTTC. Amino acids: CAWARDRGPYGYTF.

The chain has TRBV25-1 and TRBJ2-3; TRBD1 might be the D (6 bases). Germline V lookup: CDR1 MGHDK, CDR2 SYGVNS. The V and J ends lost 8 bases and 9 bases respectively, with 15 bases between them. This CDR3 spans 12 amino acids. The CDR3 nucleotides are TGTGCCAGCGCCGAAGGGACAACAACGCAGTATTTT. It codes for CASAEGTTTQYF.

The chain recombines TRBV9 with TRBJ2-2; D is perhaps TRBD1 (5 bases). V lost 3 bases and J lost 0, with 6 bases in between. Germline lookup yields CDR1 SGDLS and CDR2 YYNGEE. The CDR3 spans 14 residues. CDR3: CASSGQPNTGELFF. Here the CDR3 DNA reads TGTGCCAGCAGCGGACAGCCGAACACCGGGGAGCTGTTTTTT.

This chain connects TRBV29-1 to TRBJ1-1, with 7 bases that match TRBD1. This CDR3 has 13 residues. Germline V CDR1 and CDR2: SQVTM, ANQGSEA. Unmatched junction bases numbered 13, after V lost 5 bases and J lost 10 bases. The CDR3 nucleotides are TGCAGCGTTTGGGTCGAGGGGGCGGTCGGAGCTTTCTTT. It is translated as CSVWVEGAVGAFF.

This clone has just a few counts. The rearrangement links TRBV7-8 to TRBJ2-7, with 9 nucleotides matching TRBD1. CDR1 SGHVS and CDR2 FQNEAQ come from the germline V gene. The V gene end was trimmed by 5 bases and the J gene end by 3 bases; junction bases not matched to a gene: 5. This CDR3 region has 14 residues. This chain's CDR3 is CASSVGGQGYEQYF. DNA for the CDR3: TGTGCCAGCAGCGTAGGGGGACAGGGCTACGAGCAGTACTTC.

This clone is a singleton in its sample. A read error may account for a junction end that differs from germline. The chain links TRBV18 to TRBJ2-1, with a weak D call TRBD2 (5 bases). The CDR3 is made up of 15 amino acids. Germline V gives CDR1 KGHSH, CDR2 LQKENI. The CDR3 DNA reads TGTGCCAGCTCACCACGGTCTAGCTCCTCCAATGAGCAGTTCTTC. Translating it yields CASSPRSSSSNEQFF. The complete variable domain, with remaining parts taken from reference TRBV18 and TRBJ2-1, reads NAGVMQNPRHLVRRRGQEARLRCSPMKGHSHVYWYRQLPEEGLKFMVYLQKENIIDESGMPKERFSAEFPKEGPSILRIQQVVRGDSAAYFCASSPRSSSSNEQFFGPGTRLTVL.

The chain is built from TRBV14 and TRBJ2-7; 7 bases map to TRBD2. The V gene end was trimmed by 3 bases and the J gene end by 9 bases; junction bases not matched to a gene: 14. Germline V gives CDR1 SGHDN, CDR2 FVKESK. The CDR3 is 15 amino acids. This CDR3 reads CASSHLRGGAGGQYF. The CDR3 DNA reads as TGTGCCAGCAGCCACCTCCGGGGAGGGGCCGGTGGGCAGTACTTC.

This clone was observed a few times. The V call is TRBV13, the J call TRBJ2-3, with 8 bases fitting TRBD1. Germline CDR1 and CDR2: PRHDT and FYEKMQ (reference sequence). V gave up 5 bases and J gave up 4 bases; unmatched junction bases: 11. CDR3 length equals 16 residues. Here the CDR3 reads CASSTGQVSVADTQYF. As DNA, the CDR3 is TGTGCCAGCAGCACGGGACAGGTCTCAGTTGCAGATACGCAGTATTTT.

The chain is built from TRBV30 and TRBJ2-6; D may be TRBD1 or TRBD2 (5 bases each). Germline CDR1 is GTSNPN and CDR2 is SVGIG (reference sequence). Deletions cut 1 base from V and 12 bases from J, with 19 bases between. The CDR3 totals 15 residues. CDR3 nucleotides: TGTGCCTGGAGTGCGGTTCCGGGACCTCTACCCGTCCTGACTTTC. Translation gives CAWSAVPGPLPVLTF.

This chain links TRBV5-4 with TRBJ2-2; D not certain. The CDR3 extends over 13 amino acids. From germline, CDR1 is SGHNT and CDR2 YYREEE (reference sequence). V lost 5 bases to trimming and J lost 6 bases, with 11 bases between them. The CDR3 loop is CASRRDRSGELFF. The DNA of the CDR3 is TGTGCCAGCAGACGAGACCGGTCCGGGGAGCTGTTTTTT.

The chain employs TRBV11-3 and TRBJ2-6; D remains unclear. The CDR3 is 16 residues long. Trimming shortened V by 1 base and J by 1 base, and 8 bases separated the two germline ends. Germline-derived CDR1 and CDR2 are SGHNT and YENEEA. The DNA of the CDR3 is TGTGCCAGCAGCTTAGCGGGCAGATCTGGGGCCAACGTCCTGACTTTC. As protein: CASSLAGRSGANVLTF.

The chain is built from TRBV5-1 and TRBJ2-2; TRBD1 matches at 7 bases. The CDR3 contains 15 residues. CDR1 is SGHRS and CDR2 is YFSETQ in the germline V gene. The J segment lost 13 bases and the V segment lost 3 bases, leaving 15 bases of the junction unmatched. The CDR3 DNA is TGCGCCAGCAGCTCTCGGGACAGCACAGGTGGTGGGCTGTTTTTT. Translating gives CASSSRDSTGGGLFF.

CDR3 in amino acids: CATSRDWGNIQYF. As DNA, the CDR3 is TGTGCCACCAGCAGGGACTGGGGGAACATTCAGTACTTC. The chain joins TRBV15 to TRBJ2-4; D possibly matches TRBD1 or TRBD2 (5 bases each). Trimming pared 3 bases from V and 7 bases from J, leaving 10 bases between. The CDR3 runs 13 residues. The germline CDR1 and CDR2 sequences are LNHNV and YYDKDF (reference sequence).

The gene calls are TRBV4-1 and TRBJ1-5; D ambiguous. Germline CDR1 reads MGHRA; CDR2 reads YSYEKL. Trimming left V 0 bases short and J 7 bases short, with 13 bases between. The CDR3 totals 15 residues. For the CDR3, the DNA is TGCGCCAGCAGCCAAGAGGGAGGGAAGGGACAGCCCCAGCATTTT. Its translation: CASSQEGGKGQPQHF.

The chain employs TRBV9 and TRBJ1-2, with 9 bases identical to TRBD1. The junction had 1 base not matched to a gene; V was cut back by 3 bases and J by 4 bases. Germline-derived CDR1 and CDR2 are SGDLS and YYNGEE. CDR3 length: 13 amino acids. The CDR3 reads CASSEQGAYGYTF. CDR3 DNA: TGTGCCAGCAGCGAACAGGGGGCCTATGGCTACACCTTC.